This passage covers 21 T cell receptor beta chains from one sample sequenced in a study of T cells in Graves' hyperthyroidism and ophthalmopathy. RNA transcripts served as the template for amplifying TCR beta CDR3 regions. Initially, a first-round RT-PCR of the TCR CDR3 employed the HTBI primer set. TCRdb used MiXCR to reprocess the multiplex PCR reads, holding one entry per CDR3 protein. Of around 350,000 distinct CDR3 sequences detected, approximately 13% appear once; the ten largest clones hold roughly 9.2%. Sequencing used blood. These receptors all come from a young woman with Graves' hyperthyroidism.

This clonotype turned up a few times. J is TRBJ1-2 and V is TRBV24-1; 8 nucleotides match TRBD1. Unmatched junction bases numbered 3, after V lost 3 bases and J lost 4 bases. CDR3 length equals 14 residues. The germline gives CDR1 KGHDR, CDR2 SFDVKD. The CDR3 DNA sequence: TGTGCCACCAGTGATCCGGGACAGGTCTATGGCTACACCTTC. Translating it yields CATSDPGQVYGYTF.

This clonotype has at least ten counts. The chain uses TRBV9 and TRBJ2-1; TRBD2 aligns across 12 bases. This CDR3 region has 17 residues. The trim removed 0 bases at V and 6 bases at J, leaving 7 bases unmatched. Germline V gene lookup returns CDR1 SGDLS and CDR2 YYNGEE. In nucleotides, the CDR3 is TGTGCCAGCAGCGTAGGAGGTCTAGCGGGGGGGCTCAATGAGCAGTTCTTC. It encodes CASSVGGLAGGLNEQFF.

V and J are TRBV9 and TRBJ2-7; TRBD1 aligns across 9 bases. This CDR3 has 15 residues. Germline V gene lookup returns CDR1 SGDLS and CDR2 YYNGEE. After removal of 2 bases from V and 5 bases from J, the junction contained 8 bases not matched to a gene. CDR3 sequence (DNA): TGTGCCAGCAGCGTGTGGGGGACAGGGATGAACGAGCAGTACTTC. It is translated as CASSVWGTGMNEQYF.

This clonotype was seen a few times. This chain uses TRBV18 with TRBJ2-2, with 13 bases lining up with TRBD2. Germline CDR1 and CDR2: KGHSH and LQKENI. The trim removed 3 bases at V and 6 bases at J, leaving 4 bases unmatched. The CDR3 totals 16 residues. The CDR3 region has the DNA TGTGCCAGCTCACCCGGACTAGCGGGAGCCTCCGGGGAGCTGTTTTTT. It encodes CASSPGLAGASGELFF.

The chain joins TRBV7-9 to TRBJ2-2; no definite D call. V dropped 3 bases and J dropped 2 bases, with 7 bases sitting between them. The length of the CDR3 is 14 residues. Per germline, CDR1 SEHNR and CDR2 FQNEAQ (reference sequence). In DNA, the CDR3 is TGTGCCAGCAGCTTTCAGGTTAACACCGGGGAGCTGTTTTTT. This encodes CASSFQVNTGELFF. Drawing the rest from reference TRBV7-9 and TRBJ2-2, the complete variable domain is DTGVSQNPRHKITKRGQNVTFRCDPISEHNRLYWYRQTLGQGPEFLTYFQNEAQLEKSRLLSDRFSAERPKGSFSTLEIQRTEQGDSAMYLCASSFQVNTGELFFGEGSRLTVL.

The sample holds many counts of this clonotype. The CDR3 sequence: CASSQGPGGNEQFF. The CDR3 coding sequence is TGTGCCAGCAGCCAAGGGCCGGGGGGCAATGAGCAGTTCTTC. The chain recombines TRBV3-1 with TRBJ2-1; 7 bases match TRBD2. The CDR3 extends over 14 amino acids. Germline V gives CDR1 LGHDT, CDR2 YNNKEL (reference sequence). J gave up 6 bases and V 1 base, and 3 bases lay outside the gene matches.

The gene calls are TRBV28 and TRBJ2-7; D is ambiguous. Germline CDR1 reads MDHEN; CDR2 reads SYDVKM. CDR3 length: 13 residues. Trimming shortened V by 8 bases and J by 3 bases, and 14 bases separated the two germline ends. Here the CDR3 reads CASRASPSYEQYF. The CDR3 nucleotides are TGTGCCAGCCGGGCGTCCCCAAGCTACGAGCAGTACTTC.

This clonotype has only a few counts. V usage is TRBV9 and J usage is TRBJ1-6; D not certain. Deletions cut 0 bases from V and 8 bases from J, with 9 bases between. CDR1 SGDLS and CDR2 YYNGEE come from the germline V gene. This CDR3 region has 14 residues. The CDR3 reads CASSVATADSPLHF. The DNA of the CDR3 is TGTGCCAGCAGCGTAGCTACAGCGGATTCACCCCTCCACTTT. The whole variable domain, remainder taken from reference TRBV9 and TRBJ1-6, is DSGVTQTPKHLITATGQRVTLRCSPRSGDLSVYWYQQSLDQGLQFLIQYYNGEERAKGNILERFSAQQFPDLHSELNLSSLELGDSALYFCASSVATADSPLHFGNGTRLTVT.

This clonotype has just a few counts. The gene calls are TRBV10-3 and TRBJ2-2; D ambiguous. The CDR3 contains 14 residues. The germline V gene encodes CDR1 ENHRY and CDR2 SYGVKD. The V and J ends lost 6 bases and 4 bases respectively, with 12 bases between them. The CDR3 loop reads CAISRTTTTGELFF. CDR3 sequence (DNA): TGTGCCATCAGCCGGACCACCACCACCGGGGAGCTGTTTTTT.

On this clonotype: This could be a read error, since a much larger clone is one nucleotide away. The rearrangement uses TRBV20-1 and TRBJ2-5; 7 bases match TRBD2. Germline CDR1 reads DFQATT; CDR2 reads SNEGSKA (reference sequence). J lost 13 bases, V lost 2 bases, and 7 bases had no gene match. This CDR3 region has 11 residues. CDR3 in amino acids: CSARQARGVYF. Here the CDR3 DNA reads TGCAGTGCTAGACAGGCCCGGGGGGTGTACTTC.

V is TRBV7-2 and J is TRBJ2-7, with a weak D call TRBD2 (7 bases). The CDR3 consists of 14 residues. With 5 bases removed from V and 6 bases from J, the gap between germline ends came to 17 bases. Germline V gene sequence: CDR1 SGHTA, CDR2 FQGNSA. This CDR3 is CASSLPGGGGEQYF. CDR3 nucleotide sequence: TGTGCCAGCAGCCTACCGGGGGGAGGGGGCGAGCAGTACTTC.

At least ten counts were recorded for this clonotype. This chain joins TRBV20-1 and TRBJ2-1; a weak D match, TRBD1 (6 bases). Deletions cut 7 bases from V and 8 bases from J, with 18 bases between. This CDR3 region has 13 residues. The germline V gene has CDR1 DFQATT and CDR2 SNEGSKA (reference sequence). The DNA of the CDR3 is TGCAGTGGCAATCTGGGGGCTAGGGATGAGCAGTTCTTC. Translating it yields CSGNLGARDEQFF.

This clonotype was counted ten times or more. CDR3 residues: CASGLPLFGERHEQYF. The CDR3 DNA follows: TGTGCTAGTGGTCTACCTCTTTTCGGGGAGCGGCACGAGCAGTACTTC. The chain joins TRBV12-5 to TRBJ2-7, with a possible D match to TRBD2 (5 bases). Germline CDR1 reads LGHNT; CDR2 reads FRNRAP. V gave up 5 bases and J gave up 5 bases, with 22 bases separating them. The length of the CDR3 is 16 residues. Combining the CDR3 with reference TRBV12-5 and TRBJ2-7 gives the whole variable domain DARVTQTPRHKVTEMGQEVTMRCQPILGHNTVFWYRQTMMQGLELLAYFRNRAPLDDSGMPKDRFSAEMPDATLATLKIQPSEPRDSAVYFCASGLPLFGERHEQYFGPGTRLTVT.

This clonotype showed up just a few times. This chain links TRBV10-3 with TRBJ1-1, with unresolved D. CDR1 is ENHRY and CDR2 is SYGVKD in the germline V gene. Between the trimmed V and J ends, which lost 10 bases and 5 bases, there was a span of 17 bases. The CDR3 contains 13 residues. The CDR3 is CATGLLRGTEAFF. In DNA, the CDR3 is TGTGCCACCGGTCTTCTCCGGGGAACTGAAGCTTTCTTT.

J is TRBJ2-1 and V is TRBV9, with D possibly being TRBD2 (5 bases). The CDR3 extends over 11 amino acids. V lost 3 bases, J lost 12 bases, and 10 bases lay in between. Per germline, CDR1 SGDLS and CDR2 YYNGEE. The DNA of the CDR3 is TGTGCCAGCAGCGGGGAGCGGATGCAGTTCTTC. Amino acid sequence: CASSGERMQFF.

Ten or more counts support this clonotype. The genes are TRBV25-1 and TRBJ2-3; no reliable D call. V shed 3 bases and J shed 6 bases, with 1 base lying between them. The length of the CDR3 is 10 residues. Germline lookup yields CDR1 MGHDK and CDR2 SYGVNS. As DNA, the CDR3 is TGTGCCAGCAGTGAGGATACGCAGTATTTT. Protein product: CASSEDTQYF. The variable domain in full, with the rest retrieved from reference TRBV25-1 and TRBJ2-3, is EADIYQTPRYLVIGTGKKITLECSQTMGHDKMYWYQQDPGMELHLIHYSYGVNSTEKGDLSSESTVSRIRTEHFPLTLESARPSHTSQYLCASSEDTQYFGPGTRLTVL.

This clonotype appeared a few times. The junction shows a germline mismatch at one end, possibly a read error. V and J are TRBV28 and TRBJ2-4; possible D gene TRBD1, 7 bases. Germline-derived CDR1 and CDR2 are MDHEN and SYDVKM. The length of the CDR3 is 13 residues. The CDR3 nucleotides read TGTGCCAGCAGCTCCACCCGACAGGGAGGTGTGCACTTC. It translates to CASSSTRQGGVHF.

This clonotype was detected a few times. The CDR3 DNA reads TGCAGCGGGGTTCCGGGTATGAACACTGAAGCTTTCTTT. This encodes CSGVPGMNTEAFF. The chain employs TRBV29-1 and TRBJ1-1; D remains unclear. This CDR3 has 13 residues. Germline CDR1 reads SQVTM; CDR2 reads ANQGSEA. V was clipped by 7 bases and J by 0 bases, with 12 bases between them.

The chain carries TRBV4-1 and TRBJ2-3; 11 bases line up with TRBD2. Germline V lookup: CDR1 MGHRA, CDR2 YSYEKL. The ends lost 4 bases at V and 7 bases at J; junction bases unmatched: 25. The CDR3 loop spans 21 amino acids. The CDR3 region is CASSPQRVREGSGGGPHTQYF. The CDR3 DNA reads as TGCGCCAGCAGCCCCCAGAGGGTCAGGGAAGGTAGCGGGGGGGGCCCGCATACGCAGTATTTT.

This clonotype was seen at least ten times. The chain joins TRBV11-2 to TRBJ2-2; D not resolved. The CDR3 totals 14 residues. From germline, CDR1 is SGHAT and CDR2 FQNNGV. V lost 3 bases, J lost 5 bases, and 10 bases lay in between. For the CDR3, the DNA is TGTGCCAGCAGCTTGTTGATAAAAACCGGGGAGCTGTTTTTT. Translated, it gives CASSLLIKTGELFF.

The sample holds many counts of this clonotype. The chain uses TRBV7-3 and TRBJ2-1; TRBD1 agrees at 10 bases. The CDR3 extends over 15 amino acids. The V gene's germline CDR1 is SGHTA and CDR2 FQGTGA. The V segment lost 5 bases and the J segment 4 bases; nucleotides outside the gene matches: 5. The CDR3 DNA sequence: TGTGCCAGCAGCCTCGACAGGGGGCAATACAATGAGCAGTTCTTC. Its translation: CASSLDRGQYNEQFF.